Below, 8 T cell receptor beta chains from the same sample are listed, as sequenced in a study of cytomegalovirus exposure and HLA in healthy donors. 13 Jbeta primers and 60 Vbeta primers were used for the PCR. Sequencing was performed with immunoSEQ multiplex PCR; in TCRdb, only in-frame clones are kept and a portion is missing. The repertoire shows about 170,000 clones; the top ten hold 0.75% to 0.85%. The sequencing input was PBMCs. Receptors originate from a woman aged 18-29 years in good health and CMV-seropositive.

The DNA for the CDR3 is TGCGCCAGCAGCCCTACCGGCGGGAGTCTCCACAATGAGCAGTTCTTC. Its protein is CASSPTGGSLHNEQFF. This chain connects TRBV5-1 to TRBJ2-1; 7 bases agree with TRBD2. Germline V gives CDR1 SGHRS, CDR2 YFSETQ. After removal of 4 bases from V and 5 bases from J, the junction contained 12 bases not matched to a gene. The CDR3 spans 16 residues.

The V and J genes are TRBV7-2 and TRBJ1-1; a possible D gene is TRBD1 (5 bases). Germline V gene lookup returns CDR1 SGHTA and CDR2 FQGNSA. Trimming cost V 4 bases and J 2 bases, with 8 bases left between them. The CDR3 is made up of 13 amino acids. The chain's CDR3 is CASSSRANTEAFF. CDR3 DNA: TGTGCCAGCAGCTCCAGGGCTAACACTGAAGCTTTCTTT.

This chain connects TRBV9 to TRBJ2-3; D unresolved. This CDR3 contains 14 residues. V was cut by 4 bases and J by 6 bases, with 15 bases left in between. CDR1 and CDR2 (germline): SGDLS, YYNGEE. The CDR3 here is CASSLTSLGDTQYF. As DNA, the CDR3 is TGTGCCAGCAGCCTCACCTCGCTCGGGGATACGCAGTATTTT.

This rearrangement joins TRBV11-3 to TRBJ2-3; TRBD2 matches at 10 bases. This CDR3 spans 18 amino acids. Germline loops: CDR1 SGHNT, CDR2 YENEEA. The V and J ends lost 1 base and 5 bases, in that order; junction bases with no gene match: 12. For the CDR3, the DNA is TGTGCCAGCAGCTTAGCCAGGCAAGCGGGAGGGCCTAGAGATACGCAGTATTTT. Protein: CASSLARQAGGPRDTQYF.

This chain joins TRBV7-2 and TRBJ1-2, with TRBD1 matching 7 bases. Trimming took 5 bases from V and 0 from J; bases not matched to a gene: 6. The CDR3 totals 15 residues. Per germline, CDR1 SGHTA and CDR2 FQGNSA. The CDR3: CASSVTGTANYGYTF. The CDR3 coding sequence is TGTGCCAGCAGCGTAACCGGGACAGCTAACTATGGCTACACCTTC. Based on the CDR3 plus reference TRBV7-2 and TRBJ1-2, the full variable domain is GAGVSQSPSNKVTEKGKDVELRCDPISGHTALYWYRQSLGQGLEFLIYFQGNSAPDKSGLPSDRFSAERTGGSVSTLTIQRTQQEDSAVYLCASSVTGTANYGYTFGSGTRLTVV.

The J gene is TRBJ2-7, the V gene TRBV5-1; 7 bases line up with TRBD1. V was clipped by 6 bases and J by 1 base; unmatched bases: 4. CDR1 is SGHRS and CDR2 is YFSETQ in the germline V gene. CDR3 length: 13 amino acids. CDR3 DNA sequence: TGCGCCAGCAACCGGGACAGTTCCTACGAGCAGTACTTC. It translates to CASNRDSSYEQYF.

This rearrangement joins TRBV18 to TRBJ1-4; 9 nucleotides agree with TRBD1. The germline gives CDR1 KGHSH, CDR2 LQKENI. The length of the CDR3 is 15 residues. V was clipped by 4 bases and J by 8 bases; unmatched bases: 8. The DNA for the CDR3 is TGTGCCAGCTCACTCAAACAGGGGGCCGTGGAAAAACTGTTTTTT. It translates to CASSLKQGAVEKLFF.

J is TRBJ2-3 and V is TRBV6-6; 9 bases fit TRBD2. J lost 2 bases, V lost 4 bases, and 7 bases had no gene match. The V gene's germline CDR1 is MNHNY and CDR2 SVGAGI (reference sequence). This CDR3 is built from 16 residues. CDR3: CASSFSGGPFTDTQYF. The CDR3 DNA reads TGTGCCAGCAGTTTTAGCGGGGGCCCTTTCACAGATACGCAGTATTTT.